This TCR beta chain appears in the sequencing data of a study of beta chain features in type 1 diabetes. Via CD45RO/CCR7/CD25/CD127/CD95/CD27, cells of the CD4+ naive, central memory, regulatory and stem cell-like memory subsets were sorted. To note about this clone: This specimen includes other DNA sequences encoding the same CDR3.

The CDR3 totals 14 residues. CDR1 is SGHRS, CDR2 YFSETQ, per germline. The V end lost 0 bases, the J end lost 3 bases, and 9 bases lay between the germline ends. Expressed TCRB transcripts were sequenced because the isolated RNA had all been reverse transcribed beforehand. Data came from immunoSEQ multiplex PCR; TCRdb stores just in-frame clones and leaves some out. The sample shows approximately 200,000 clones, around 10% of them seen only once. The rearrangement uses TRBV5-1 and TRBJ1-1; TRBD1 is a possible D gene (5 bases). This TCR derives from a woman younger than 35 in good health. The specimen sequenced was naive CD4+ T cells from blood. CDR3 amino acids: CASSLDGGDTEAFF. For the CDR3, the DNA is TGCGCCAGCAGCTTGGATGGAGGGGACACTGAAGCTTTCTTT.